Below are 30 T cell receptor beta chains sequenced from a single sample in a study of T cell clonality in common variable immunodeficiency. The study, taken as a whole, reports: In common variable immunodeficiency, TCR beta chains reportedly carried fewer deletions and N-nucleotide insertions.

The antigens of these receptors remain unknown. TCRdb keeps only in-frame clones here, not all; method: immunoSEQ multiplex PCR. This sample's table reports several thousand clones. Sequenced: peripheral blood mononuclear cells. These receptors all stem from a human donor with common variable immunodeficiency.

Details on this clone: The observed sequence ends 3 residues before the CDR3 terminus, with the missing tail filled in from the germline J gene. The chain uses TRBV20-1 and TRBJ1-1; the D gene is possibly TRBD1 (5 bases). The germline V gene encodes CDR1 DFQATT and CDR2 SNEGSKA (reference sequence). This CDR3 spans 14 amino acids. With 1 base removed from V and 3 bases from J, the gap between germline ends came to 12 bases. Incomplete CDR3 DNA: TGCAGTGCTAGAGTCACAGGATGGGACACTGAA. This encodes CSARVTGWDTE. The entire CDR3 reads CSARVTGWDTEAFF.

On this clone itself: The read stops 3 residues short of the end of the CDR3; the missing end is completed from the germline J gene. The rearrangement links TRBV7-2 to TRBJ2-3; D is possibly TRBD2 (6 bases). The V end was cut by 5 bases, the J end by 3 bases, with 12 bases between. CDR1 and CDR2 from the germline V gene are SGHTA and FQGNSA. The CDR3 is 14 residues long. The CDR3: CASSPGTQTDTQYF. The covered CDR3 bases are TGTGCCAGCAGCCCGGGGACTCAAACAGATACG.

The CDR3 is CASSYSRQLEAFF. The covered CDR3 bases are TGTGCCAGCAGTTACTCGCGACAGCTTGAA. The gene calls are TRBV6-2 or TRBV6-3 and TRBJ1-1, with D perhaps matching TRBD1 (5 bases). The read ends 3 residues before the CDR3 terminus; that terminus is restored from the germline J gene. The germline V gene has CDR1 MNHEY and CDR2 SVGEGT. CDR3 length: 13 amino acids. V was cut by 0 bases and J by 7 bases, with 9 bases left in between.

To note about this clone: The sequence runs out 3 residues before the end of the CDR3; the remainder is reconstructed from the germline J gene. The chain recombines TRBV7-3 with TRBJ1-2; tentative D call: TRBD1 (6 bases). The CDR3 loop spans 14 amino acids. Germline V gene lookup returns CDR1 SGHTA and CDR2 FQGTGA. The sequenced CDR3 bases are TGTGCCAGCAGCTTAGTTGGACAGTCGGGGAGC. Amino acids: CASSLVGQSGS. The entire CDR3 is CASSLVGQSGSYTF.

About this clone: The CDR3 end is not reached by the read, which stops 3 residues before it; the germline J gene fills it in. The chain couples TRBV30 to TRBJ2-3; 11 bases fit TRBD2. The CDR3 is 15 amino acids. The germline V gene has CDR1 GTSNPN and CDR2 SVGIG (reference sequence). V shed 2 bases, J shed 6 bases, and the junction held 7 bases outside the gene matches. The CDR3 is CAWSSLAGVGDTQYF. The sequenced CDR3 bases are TGTGCCTGGAGTTCACTAGCGGGGGTCGGGGATACG.

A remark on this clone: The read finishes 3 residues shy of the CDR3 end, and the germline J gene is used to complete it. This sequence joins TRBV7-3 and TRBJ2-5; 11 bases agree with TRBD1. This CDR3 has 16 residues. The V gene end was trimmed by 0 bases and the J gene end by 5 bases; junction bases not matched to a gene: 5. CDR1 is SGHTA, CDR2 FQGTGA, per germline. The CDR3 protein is CASSLTGTGGQETQYF. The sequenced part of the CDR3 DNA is TGTGCCAGCAGCTTAACTGGGACAGGGGGACAGGAGACC.

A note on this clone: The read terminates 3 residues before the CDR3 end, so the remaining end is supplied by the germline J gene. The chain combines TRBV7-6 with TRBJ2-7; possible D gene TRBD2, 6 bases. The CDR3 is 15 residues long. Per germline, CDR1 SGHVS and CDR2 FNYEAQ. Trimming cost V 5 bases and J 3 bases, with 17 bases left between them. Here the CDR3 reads CASSPLLAGIYEQYF. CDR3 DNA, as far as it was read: TGTGCCAGCAGCCCCCTGCTTGCGGGGATCTACGAG. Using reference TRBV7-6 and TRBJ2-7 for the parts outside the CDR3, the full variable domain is GAGVSQSPRYKVTKRGQDVALRCDPISGHVSLYWYRQALGQGPEFLTYFNYEAQQDKSGLPNDRFSAERPEGSISTLTIQRTEQRDSAMYRCASSPLLAGIYEQYFGPGTRLTVT.

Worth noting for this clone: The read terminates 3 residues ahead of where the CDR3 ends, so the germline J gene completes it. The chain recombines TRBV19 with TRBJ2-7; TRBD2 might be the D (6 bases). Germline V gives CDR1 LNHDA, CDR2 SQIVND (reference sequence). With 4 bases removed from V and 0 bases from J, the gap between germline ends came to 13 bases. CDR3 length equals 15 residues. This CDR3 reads CASSTRWGDSYEQYF. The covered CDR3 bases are TGTGCCAGTAGTACCCGGTGGGGGGACTCCTACGAG.

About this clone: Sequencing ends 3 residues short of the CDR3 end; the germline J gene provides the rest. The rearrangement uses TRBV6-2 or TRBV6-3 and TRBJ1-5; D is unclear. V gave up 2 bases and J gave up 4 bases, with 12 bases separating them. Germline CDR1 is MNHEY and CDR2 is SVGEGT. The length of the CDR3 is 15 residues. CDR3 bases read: TGTGCCAGCAGTTACAGCGGGGAGGGAAATCAGCCC. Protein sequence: CASSYSGEGNQP. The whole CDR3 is CASSYSGEGNQPQHF.

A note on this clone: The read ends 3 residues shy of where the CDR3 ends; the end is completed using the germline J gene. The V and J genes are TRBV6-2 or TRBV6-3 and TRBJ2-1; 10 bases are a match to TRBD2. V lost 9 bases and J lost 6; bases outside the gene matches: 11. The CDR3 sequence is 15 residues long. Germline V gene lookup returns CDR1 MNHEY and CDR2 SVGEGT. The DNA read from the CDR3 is TGTGCCAGTAGGACAGCGGGGGGGCTTGGCAATGAG. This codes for CASRTAGGLGNE. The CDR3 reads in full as CASRTAGGLGNEQFF.

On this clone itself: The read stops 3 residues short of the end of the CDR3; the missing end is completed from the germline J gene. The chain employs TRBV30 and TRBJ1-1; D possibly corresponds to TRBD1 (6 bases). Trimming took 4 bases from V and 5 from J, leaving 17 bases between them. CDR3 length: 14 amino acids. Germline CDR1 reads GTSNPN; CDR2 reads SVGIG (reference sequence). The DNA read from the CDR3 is TGTGCCTGGACTCGACCCCCAGGGGTTACTGAA. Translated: CAWTRPPGVTE. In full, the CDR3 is CAWTRPPGVTEAFF. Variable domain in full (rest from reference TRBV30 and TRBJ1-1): SQTIHQWPATLVQPVGSPLSLECTVEGTSNPNLYWYRQAAGRGLQLLFYSVGIGQISSEVPQNLSASRPQDRQFILSSKKLLLSDSGFYLCAWTRPPGVTEAFFGQGTRLTVV.

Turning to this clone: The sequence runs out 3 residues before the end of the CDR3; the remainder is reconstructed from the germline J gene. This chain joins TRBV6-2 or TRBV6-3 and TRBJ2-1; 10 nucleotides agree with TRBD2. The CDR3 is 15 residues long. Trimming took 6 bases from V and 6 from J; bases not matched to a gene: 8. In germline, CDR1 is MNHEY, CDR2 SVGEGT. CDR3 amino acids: CASSSSGGLSNEQFF. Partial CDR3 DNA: TGTGCCAGCAGCTCTAGCGGGGGTCTCAGCAATGAG.

The sequenced CDR3 bases are TGTGCCAGCAGTCAAAGGGGGGGCAGGTATGCCGAG. Translating gives CASSQRGGRYAE. The full CDR3 is CASSQRGGRYAEQYF. The rearrangement uses TRBV7-2 and TRBJ2-7; D may be TRBD2 (7 bases). The read ends 3 residues shy of where the CDR3 ends; the end is completed using the germline J gene. CDR3 length: 15 residues. The V gene lost 6 bases and the J gene lost 6 bases, with 21 bases spanning the gap. Germline V lookup: CDR1 SGHTA, CDR2 FQGNSA.

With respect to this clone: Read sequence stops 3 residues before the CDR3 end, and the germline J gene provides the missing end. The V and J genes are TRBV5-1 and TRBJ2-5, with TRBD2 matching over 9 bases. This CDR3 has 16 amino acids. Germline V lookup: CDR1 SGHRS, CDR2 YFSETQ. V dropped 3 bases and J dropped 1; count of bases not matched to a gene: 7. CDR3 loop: CASSSRGGVLQETQYF. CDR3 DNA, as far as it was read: TGCGCCAGCAGCTCCCGCGGGGGGGTTCTCCAAGAGACC.

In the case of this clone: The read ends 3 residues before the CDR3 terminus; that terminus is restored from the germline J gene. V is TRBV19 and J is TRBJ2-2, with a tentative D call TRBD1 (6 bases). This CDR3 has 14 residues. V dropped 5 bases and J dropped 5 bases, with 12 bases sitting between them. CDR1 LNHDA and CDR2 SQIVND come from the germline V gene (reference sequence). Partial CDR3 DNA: TGTGCCAGTAGTTTCAGGGGTGAAACCGGGGAG. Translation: CASSFRGETGE. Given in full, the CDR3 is CASSFRGETGELFF.

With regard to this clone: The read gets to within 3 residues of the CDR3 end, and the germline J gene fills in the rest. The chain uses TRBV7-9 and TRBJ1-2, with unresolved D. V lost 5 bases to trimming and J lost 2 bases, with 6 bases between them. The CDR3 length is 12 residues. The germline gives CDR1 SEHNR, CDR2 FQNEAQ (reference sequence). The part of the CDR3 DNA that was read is TGTGCCAGCAGCCAGGAAAACTATGGC. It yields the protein CASSQENYG. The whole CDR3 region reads CASSQENYGYTF.

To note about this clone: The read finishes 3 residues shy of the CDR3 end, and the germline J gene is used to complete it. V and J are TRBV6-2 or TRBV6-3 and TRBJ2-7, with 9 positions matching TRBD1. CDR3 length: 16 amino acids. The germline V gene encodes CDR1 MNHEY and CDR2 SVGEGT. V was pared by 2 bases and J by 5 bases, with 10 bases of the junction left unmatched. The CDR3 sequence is CASSYGMGQGFNEQYF. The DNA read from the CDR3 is TGTGCCAGCAGTTACGGAATGGGACAGGGTTTCAACGAG.

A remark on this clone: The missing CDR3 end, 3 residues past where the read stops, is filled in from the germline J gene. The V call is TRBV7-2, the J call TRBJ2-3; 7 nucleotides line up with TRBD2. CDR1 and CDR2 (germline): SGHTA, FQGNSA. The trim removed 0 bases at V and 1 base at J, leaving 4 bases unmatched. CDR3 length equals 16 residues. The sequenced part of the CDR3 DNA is TGTGCCAGCAGCTTAGCGAGGGCGGGGGGCACAGATACG. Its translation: CASSLARAGGTDT. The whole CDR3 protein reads CASSLARAGGTDTQYF.

The sequenced part of the CDR3 DNA is TGTGCCAGCAGCTCACGCGGGGGGTGGACAGATACG. The encoded protein is CASSSRGGWTDT. The whole CDR3 reads CASSSRGGWTDTQYF. V gene TRBV7-8 combines with J gene TRBJ2-3; 8 nucleotides line up with TRBD2. The read halts 3 residues ahead of the CDR3 end, with the missing end drawn from the germline J gene. In germline, CDR1 is SGHVS, CDR2 FQNEAQ. The CDR3 covers 15 residues. The V and J ends lost 4 bases and 3 bases, in that order; junction bases with no gene match: 6.

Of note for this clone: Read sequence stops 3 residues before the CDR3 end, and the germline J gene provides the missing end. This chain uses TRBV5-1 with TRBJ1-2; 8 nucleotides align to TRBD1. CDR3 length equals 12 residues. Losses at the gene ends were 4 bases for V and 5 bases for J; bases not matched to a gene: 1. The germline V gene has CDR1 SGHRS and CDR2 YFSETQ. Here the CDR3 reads CASSRTGYGYTF. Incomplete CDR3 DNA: TGCGCCAGCAGCCGGACAGGGTATGGC.

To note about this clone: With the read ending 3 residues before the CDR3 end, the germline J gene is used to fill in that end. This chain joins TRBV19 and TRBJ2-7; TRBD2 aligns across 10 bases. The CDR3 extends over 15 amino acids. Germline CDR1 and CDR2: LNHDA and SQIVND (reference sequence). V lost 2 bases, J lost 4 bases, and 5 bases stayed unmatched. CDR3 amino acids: CASSISGTSAYEQYF. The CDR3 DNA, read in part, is TGTGCCAGTAGTATATCCGGGACTAGCGCTTACGAG.

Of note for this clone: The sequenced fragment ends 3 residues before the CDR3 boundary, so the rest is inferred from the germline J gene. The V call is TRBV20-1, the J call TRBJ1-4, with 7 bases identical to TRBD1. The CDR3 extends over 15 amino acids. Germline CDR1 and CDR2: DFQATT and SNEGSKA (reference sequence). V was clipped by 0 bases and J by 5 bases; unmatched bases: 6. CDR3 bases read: TGCAGTGCTAGAGAGATGGGGGGACAGAATGAAAAA. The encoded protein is CSAREMGGQNEK. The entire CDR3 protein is CSAREMGGQNEKLFF.

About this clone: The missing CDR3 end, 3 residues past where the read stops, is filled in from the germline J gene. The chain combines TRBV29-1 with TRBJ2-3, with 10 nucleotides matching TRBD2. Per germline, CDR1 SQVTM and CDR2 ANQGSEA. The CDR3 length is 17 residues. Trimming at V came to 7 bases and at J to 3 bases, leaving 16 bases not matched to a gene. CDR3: CSDPIFSGRSCTDTQYF. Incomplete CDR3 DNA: TGCAGCGACCCGATTTTTAGCGGGAGGTCGTGTACAGATACG.

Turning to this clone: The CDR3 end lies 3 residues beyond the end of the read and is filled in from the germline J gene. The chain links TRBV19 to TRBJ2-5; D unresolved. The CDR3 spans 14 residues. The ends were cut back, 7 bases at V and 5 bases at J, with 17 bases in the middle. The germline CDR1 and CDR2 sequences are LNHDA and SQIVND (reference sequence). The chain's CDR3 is CASNPSPRSETQYF. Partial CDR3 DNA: TGTGCCAGTAACCCAAGCCCGAGATCGGAGACC.

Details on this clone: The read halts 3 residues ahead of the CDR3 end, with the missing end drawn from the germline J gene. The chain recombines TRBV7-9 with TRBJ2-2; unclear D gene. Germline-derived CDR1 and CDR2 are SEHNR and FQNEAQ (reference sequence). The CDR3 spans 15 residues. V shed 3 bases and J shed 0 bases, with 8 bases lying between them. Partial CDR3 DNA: TGTGCCAGCAGCTTTGGCCTTCCGAACACCGGGGAG. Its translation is CASSFGLPNTGE. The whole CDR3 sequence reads CASSFGLPNTGELFF.

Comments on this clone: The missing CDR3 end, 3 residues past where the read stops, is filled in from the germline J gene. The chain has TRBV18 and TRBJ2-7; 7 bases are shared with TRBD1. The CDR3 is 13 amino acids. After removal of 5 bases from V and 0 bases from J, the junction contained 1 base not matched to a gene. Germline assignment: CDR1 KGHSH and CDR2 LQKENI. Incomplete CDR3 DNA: TGTGCCAGCTCAAGGGACAGCTCCTACGAG. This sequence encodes CASSRDSSYE. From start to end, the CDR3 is CASSRDSSYEQYF.

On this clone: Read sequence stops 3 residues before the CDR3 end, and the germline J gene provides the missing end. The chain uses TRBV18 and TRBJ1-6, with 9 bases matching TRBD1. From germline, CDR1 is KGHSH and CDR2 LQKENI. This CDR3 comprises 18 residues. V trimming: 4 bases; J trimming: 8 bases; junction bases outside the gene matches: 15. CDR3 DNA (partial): TGTGCCAGCTCACAGGCTCGATTTACAGGGGGCGCTGATTCACCC. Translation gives CASSQARFTGGADSP. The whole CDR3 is CASSQARFTGGADSPLHF.

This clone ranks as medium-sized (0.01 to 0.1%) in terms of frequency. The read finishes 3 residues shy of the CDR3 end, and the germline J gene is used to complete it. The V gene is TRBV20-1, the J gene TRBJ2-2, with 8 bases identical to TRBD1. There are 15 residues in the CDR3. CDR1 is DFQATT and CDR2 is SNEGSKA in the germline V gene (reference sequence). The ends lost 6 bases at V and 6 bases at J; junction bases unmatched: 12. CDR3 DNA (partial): TGCAGTGCGCCGCATTATGGACAGGGAGCCGGGGAG. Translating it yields CSAPHYGQGAGE. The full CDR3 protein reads CSAPHYGQGAGELFF.

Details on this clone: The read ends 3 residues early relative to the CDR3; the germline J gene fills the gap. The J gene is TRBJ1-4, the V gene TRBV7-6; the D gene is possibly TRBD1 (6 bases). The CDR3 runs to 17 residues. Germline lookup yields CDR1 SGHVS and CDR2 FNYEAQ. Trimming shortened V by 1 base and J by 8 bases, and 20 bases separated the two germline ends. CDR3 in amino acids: CASSLVYGGAGEEKLFF. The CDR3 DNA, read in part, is TGTGCCAGCAGCTTAGTATATGGGGGCGCGGGAGAGGAAAAA.

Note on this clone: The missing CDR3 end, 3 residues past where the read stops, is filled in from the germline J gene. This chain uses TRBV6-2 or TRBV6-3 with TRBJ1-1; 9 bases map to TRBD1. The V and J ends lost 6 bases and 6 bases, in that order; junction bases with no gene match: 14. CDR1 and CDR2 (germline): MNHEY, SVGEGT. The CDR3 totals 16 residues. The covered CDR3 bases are TGTGCCAGCAGCCAACCGACTGGGACAGGGAGGGCTGAA. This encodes CASSQPTGTGRAE. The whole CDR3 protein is CASSQPTGTGRAEAFF.